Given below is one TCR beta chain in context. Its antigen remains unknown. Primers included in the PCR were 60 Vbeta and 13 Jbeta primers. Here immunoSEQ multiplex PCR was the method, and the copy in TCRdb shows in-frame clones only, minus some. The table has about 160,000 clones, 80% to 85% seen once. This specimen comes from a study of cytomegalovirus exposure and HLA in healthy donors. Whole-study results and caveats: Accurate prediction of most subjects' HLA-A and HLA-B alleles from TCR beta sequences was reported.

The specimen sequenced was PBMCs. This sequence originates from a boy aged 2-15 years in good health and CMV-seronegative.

CDR3 coding DNA: TGTGCCAGCAGCGATACAGAATACCGAGTTTCACCCCTCCACTTT. Translating it yields CASSDTEYRVSPLHF. The rearrangement joins TRBV21-1 to TRBJ1-6; the table's D call of TRBD1 was not tested on the DNA. TRBV21-1 is labeled a pseudogene. The CDR3 consists of 15 residues.